In this sample, the clone carrying this TCR beta chain turned up a few times. The V end lost 5 bases, the J end lost 1 base, and 23 bases lay between the germline ends. The CDR3 runs to 18 residues. Germline loops: CDR1 SGHAT, CDR2 FQDESV (reference sequence). These data belong to a study of blood T cells in healthy people across ages. It was with a sample-barcoded 5' primer and a J-beta primer mix that a second PCR of roughly 7 to 12 cycles was run. Using its own MiXCR run on the 5' RACE reads, TCRdb lists one record per CDR3 protein. The table lists about 290,000 distinct CDR3 sequences, 25% to 30% of them singletons.

This receptor was taken from a woman aged 65 to 85 in good health. The sequenced material came from blood. The J gene is TRBJ1-1, the V gene TRBV11-1; D may be TRBD1 (5 bases). CDR3: CASSQEGPGRSKNTEAFF. The CDR3 coding sequence is TGTGCCAGCAGCCAAGAGGGGCCGGGGAGGTCGAAGAACACTGAAGCTTTCTTT.